This paragraph reports one T cell receptor beta chain. Its matching antigen is unknown. Per CD8+ T cell subset, triplicate sorts of some 280,000 cells each were done. The sample comes from a study of CXCR3-negative and CXCR3-positive naive CD8 T cells. Study-level points and caveats: With respect to TRBV-TRBJ usage, naive CXCR3-negative and CXCR3-positive cells were similar; memory differed. Naive subsets displayed similar surface CD5, and TCR strength was inferred from TRB CDR3 properties. Much lower diversity was found in memory CD8+ cells, while both naive subsets had comparably high diversity. Greater hydrophobicity was found in TRB CDR3s of CXCR3-positive naive cells than of CXCR3-negative naive cells.

UMI-labeled TRB cDNA libraries were prepared by 5' RACE. Using the 5' RACE reads, TCRdb records one entry per CDR3 protein without DNA. The listing contains 85,000 to 130,000 distinct CDR3 sequences. Germline loops: CDR1 SEHNR, CDR2 FQNEAQ (reference sequence). This CDR3 comprises 17 residues. Sequenced input: naive CXCR3+ CD8+ T cells from blood. Subset: CD45RO-CCR7+CD27+CD95- naive CD8+ T cells expressing CXCR3 (TNR3+). This receptor was taken from a human donor in good health. Some clones in this sample may be carry-over from other donors' samples. The V call is TRBV7-9, the J call TRBJ1-2; as DNA is missing, the TRBD1 call by TCRdb cannot be tested. The CDR3: CASSLVIVGIPNYGYTF.